This T cell receptor beta chain originates from a study of blood T cell repertoires in COVID-19. Study-wide context: Sources were T cells, B-cell-depleted T cells, or PBMCs; the material itself was cDNA or gDNA.

In the authors' methods: Reference gene primer amplification in the assay estimated nucleated cell counts. Using immunoSEQ multiplex PCR, the repertoire was profiled, and TCRdb retains in-frame clones only, with some absent. D and trimming were read from the DNA, whereas the V and J calls and clone size are those reported in that table. The repertoire holds about 88,000 clones, with around nine tenths as singletons. The CDR3 is 13 residues long. Trimming shortened V by 5 bases and J by 0 bases, and 7 bases separated the two germline ends. Per germline, CDR1 MNHEY and CDR2 SVGAGI. This clone appeared once.

Sequencing was done on a sample of peripheral blood. This TCR was recovered from a man aged 55 to 70 with acute or convalescent COVID-19. The chain joins TRBV6-5 to TRBJ1-2; D is unclear. The CDR3 spells CASSPGPNYGYTF. The CDR3 DNA reads TGTGCCAGCAGTCCGGGTCCTAACTATGGCTACACCTTC.